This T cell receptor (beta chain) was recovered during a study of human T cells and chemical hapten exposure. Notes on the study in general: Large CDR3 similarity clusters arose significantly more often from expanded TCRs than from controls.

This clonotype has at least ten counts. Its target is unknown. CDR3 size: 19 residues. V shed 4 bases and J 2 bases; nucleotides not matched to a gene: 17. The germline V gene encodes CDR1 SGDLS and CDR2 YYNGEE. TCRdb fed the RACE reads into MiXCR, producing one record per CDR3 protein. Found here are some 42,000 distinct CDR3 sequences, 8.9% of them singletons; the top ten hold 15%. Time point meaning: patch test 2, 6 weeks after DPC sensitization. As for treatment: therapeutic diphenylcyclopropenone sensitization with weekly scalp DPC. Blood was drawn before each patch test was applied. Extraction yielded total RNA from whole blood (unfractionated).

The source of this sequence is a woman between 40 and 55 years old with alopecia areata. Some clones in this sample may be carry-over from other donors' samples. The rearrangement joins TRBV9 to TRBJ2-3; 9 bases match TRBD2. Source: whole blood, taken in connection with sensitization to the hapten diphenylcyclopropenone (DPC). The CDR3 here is CASSPMGGAGGLDTDTQYF. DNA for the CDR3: TGTGCCAGCAGCCCCATGGGGGGAGCGGGGGGCCTGGACACAGATACGCAGTATTTT.